The entry that follows covers one T cell receptor (beta chain) sequence. The sample is drawn from a study of blood T cell repertoires in COVID-19. Study-wide background: The analysed material was cDNA or gDNA that came from T cells, B-cell-depleted T cells, or PBMCs.

Sequencing was performed with immunoSEQ multiplex PCR; in TCRdb, only in-frame clones are kept and a portion is missing. The data show under 70,000 clones, 88% seen once. CDR1 SEHNR and CDR2 FQNEAQ come from the germline V gene (reference sequence). The CDR3 has 14 residues. Trimming stripped 1 base from V and 0 bases from J, with 5 bases between. Seattle researchers signed up patients amid active infection and tracked them longitudinally. Material for sequencing was peripheral blood. This TCR was sampled from a woman aged 60 to 75 with COVID-19, enrolled during active disease. The chain carries TRBV7-9 and TRBJ2-3; D is unclear. The CDR3 sequence is CASSLGYSTDTQYF. CDR3 nucleotide sequence: TGTGCCAGCAGCTTAGGCTACAGCACAGATACGCAGTATTTT. Supplemented by reference TRBV7-9 and TRBJ2-3, the full variable domain reads DTGVSQNPRHKITKRGQNVTFRCDPISEHNRLYWYRQTLGQGPEFLTYFQNEAQLEKSRLLSDRFSAERPKGSFSTLEIQRTEQGDSAMYLCASSLGYSTDTQYFGPGTRLTVL.